This TCR beta chain was identified during a study of T cell responses to AZD1222 COVID-19 vaccine. Overall study results and limits: Baseline seropositives among AZD1222 recipients totaled only five to seven. Epitopes outside B.1.351 and B.1.1.7 mutated regions reportedly drew nearly half of spike TCRs.

Sequencing was performed with immunoSEQ multiplex PCR; in TCRdb, only in-frame clones are kept and a portion is missing. The sample contains about 74,000 clones, around 90% of which appear only once. Comment on this clone: Its antigen is undetermined.

It was second doses at about 4 or about 12 weeks that were pooled. This TCR derives from an adult who received the AZD1222 COVID-19 vaccine. The specimen was peripheral blood, collected 28 days after the second AZD1222 dose.

The CDR3, as DNA: TGTGCCAGCAGTTTGTACGGACAGGGTATGGACGAGCAGTACTTC. Protein: CASSLYGQGMDEQYF. V is TRBV28 and J is TRBJ2-7, with 8 bases lining up with TRBD1. CDR1 and CDR2 (germline): MDHEN, SYDVKM. This CDR3 contains 15 residues. Trimming removed 3 bases from V and 5 bases from J; junction bases left unmatched: 9.